This entry features one T cell receptor beta chain sequence. The antigen is undetermined. This record comes from a study of shared clonotypes between healthy human individuals. Study in general: CD4 naive and memory got three plates each, CD8 naive two, CD8 memory one.

The length of the CDR3 is 12 residues. Per germline, CDR1 MNHEY and CDR2 SMNVEV (reference sequence). General study results and limits: As a rule, naive subsets had a larger estimated richness than memory subsets.

As defined, naive CD8 cells were CD45RO-negative and positively selected for CCR7, with terminally differentiated effector memory CD45RA+ cells excluded. Sequencing used immunoSEQ multiplex PCR; TCRdb keeps in-frame clones, though not all of them. The repertoire includes approximately 590,000 clones, around 95% of them detected once, and about 0.11% sits in the top ten. The clonotype was recovered from a woman under 40 in good health. V is TRBV27 and J is TRBJ2-7; no clear D. The sample taken for sequencing was naive CD8+ T cells sorted from blood. For the CDR3, the DNA is TGTGTCACCCCACGGGCCTCCTACGAGCAGTACTTC. Protein sequence: CVTPRASYEQYF.